The 20 T cell receptor beta chains given below trace back to one sample, sequenced in a study of blood T cell repertoires in COVID-19. Some clones are missing from TCRdb's copy, which holds only in-frame ones; the method was immunoSEQ multiplex PCR. The sample shows about 280,000 clones, about four fifths of them seen only once. The material sequenced was PBMCs or T cells enriched from blood (not recorded which). These receptors originate from a man aged 40-49 years who had been exposed to COVID-19.

This rearrangement joins TRBV9 to TRBJ2-3, with TRBD2 matching over 7 bases. The ends lost 0 bases at V and 4 bases at J; junction bases unmatched: 8. This CDR3 spans 16 amino acids. The germline V gene encodes CDR1 SGDLS and CDR2 YYNGEE. CDR3 sequence (DNA): TGTGCCAGCAGCGTAGGGGCGGGAGTCACCGCAGATACGCAGTATTTT. Its protein is CASSVGAGVTADTQYF. The full variable domain, with the rest looked up from reference TRBV9 and TRBJ2-3, is DSGVTQTPKHLITATGQRVTLRCSPRSGDLSVYWYQQSLDQGLQFLIQYYNGEERAKGNILERFSAQQFPDLHSELNLSSLELGDSALYFCASSVGAGVTADTQYFGPGTRLTVL.

The chain combines TRBV19 with TRBJ1-4; possibly TRBD1 for D (6 bases). Germline V gene data show CDR1 as LNHDA and CDR2 as SQIVND (reference sequence). V was pared by 6 bases and J by 8 bases, with 13 bases between. CDR3 length: 13 residues. CDR3 DNA sequence: TGTGCCAGTAGGTCCGGGGGGCTGGAAAAACTGTTTTTT. As protein: CASRSGGLEKLFF.

The rearrangement links TRBV29-1 to TRBJ2-1; 16 bases align to TRBD2. The germline CDR1 and CDR2 sequences are SQVTM and ANQGSEA. V lost 6 bases and J lost 9; bases outside the gene matches: 8. The CDR3 spans 15 residues. CDR3 sequence (DNA): TGCAGCGTCGTGACCGGGACTAGCGGGAGGGGTGAGCAGTTCTTC. Amino acids: CSVVTGTSGRGEQFF.

On this clone itself: Mismatch with germline at one junction end may stem from a read error. The chain is built from TRBV25-1 and TRBJ1-1; a possible D gene is TRBD1 (5 bases). CDR1 and CDR2 (germline): MGHDK, SYGVNS. The CDR3 is 14 residues long. CDR3 protein: CASSKYVGGTEAFF. DNA of the CDR3: TGTGCCAGCAGTAAATACGTGGGGGGGACTGAAGCTTTCTTT.

The genes are TRBV27 and TRBJ2-7, with no clear D. The germline V gene encodes CDR1 MNHEY and CDR2 SMNVEV (reference sequence). Between the trimmed V and J ends, which lost 0 bases and 2 bases, there was a span of 11 bases. This CDR3 has 15 amino acids. The DNA for the CDR3 is TGTGCCAGCAGTTTATCGATGACACCGACCTACGAGCAGTACTTC. Its protein is CASSLSMTPTYEQYF.

This clone was observed a single time. This sequence joins TRBV9 and TRBJ1-3, with 8 bases that match TRBD1. CDR3 length equals 15 residues. V was clipped by 1 base and J by 0 bases; unmatched bases: 0. Per the germline V gene, CDR1 is SGDLS and CDR2 is YYNGEE. The CDR3, as DNA: TGTGCCAGCAGCGTAACAGGGGGCTCTGGAAACACCATATATTTT. This encodes CASSVTGGSGNTIYF. Looking up the rest from reference TRBV9 and TRBJ1-3 gives the full variable domain: DSGVTQTPKHLITATGQRVTLRCSPRSGDLSVYWYQQSLDQGLQFLIQYYNGEERAKGNILERFSAQQFPDLHSELNLSSLELGDSALYFCASSVTGGSGNTIYFGEGSWLTVV.

There are a few counts of this clone. This chain uses TRBV6-4 with TRBJ2-1; 7 positions match TRBD2. Germline V lookup: CDR1 MRHNA, CDR2 SNTAGT. Trimming removed 2 bases from V and 3 bases from J; junction bases left unmatched: 7. This CDR3 spans 16 amino acids. The CDR3 DNA reads TGTGCCAGCAGTGACCGGGCTAGCGGCCTCTACAATGAGCAGTTCTTC. This encodes CASSDRASGLYNEQFF.

The J gene is TRBJ1-3, the V gene TRBV2, with 7 bases fitting TRBD1. The CDR3 spans 15 residues. Germline V gene data show CDR1 as SNHLY and CDR2 as FYNNEI. Germline trimming cut 6 bases from V and 0 bases from J; bases unmatched to any gene: 5. The CDR3 DNA is TGTGCCAGCAGCGCCGGGACAGCCTCTGGAAACACCATATATTTT. Translating gives CASSAGTASGNTIYF.

The rearrangement uses TRBV19 and TRBJ2-3; 10 bases are a match to TRBD2. CDR1 is LNHDA and CDR2 is SQIVND in the germline V gene (reference sequence). J gave up 3 bases and V 6 bases, and 21 bases lay outside the gene matches. The CDR3 extends over 20 amino acids. DNA for the CDR3: TGTGCCAGTAGACCTAACGCCAGGACTAGCGGAAATCTGTGGACAGATACGCAGTATTTT. As protein: CASRPNARTSGNLWTDTQYF.

This sequence joins TRBV5-4 and TRBJ2-2; the D gene is possibly TRBD2 (6 bases). The V end lost 2 bases, the J end lost 2 bases, and 7 bases lay between the germline ends. CDR3 length: 14 amino acids. CDR1 is SGHNT and CDR2 is YYREEE in the germline V gene (reference sequence). As DNA, the CDR3 is TGTGCCAGCAGCTTTGGACTAAACACCGGGGAGCTGTTTTTT. It encodes CASSFGLNTGELFF.

This rearrangement joins TRBV7-8 to TRBJ1-3; weak D call: TRBD1 (6 bases). This CDR3 has 14 amino acids. V was trimmed by 5 bases and J by 5 bases, leaving 13 bases between them. Germline V gene data show CDR1 as SGHVS and CDR2 as FQNEAQ. The CDR3 spells CASSRGTTRNTIYF. The CDR3 DNA follows: TGTGCCAGCAGCCGAGGGACAACCCGAAACACCATATATTTT.

The genes are TRBV7-2 and TRBJ2-3; D gene unclear. Germline values: CDR1 SGHTA, CDR2 FQGNSA. Between the trimmed V and J ends, which lost 1 base and 2 bases, there was a span of 13 bases. CDR3 length: 16 residues. In nucleotides, the CDR3 is TGTGCCAGCAGCTTAGTTCGTTTGTCAGACACAGATACGCAGTATTTT. It yields the protein CASSLVRLSDTDTQYF. Full variable domain (outside the CDR3, taken from reference TRBV7-2 and TRBJ2-3): GAGVSQSPSNKVTEKGKDVELRCDPISGHTALYWYRQSLGQGLEFLIYFQGNSAPDKSGLPSDRFSAERTGGSVSTLTIQRTQQEDSAVYLCASSLVRLSDTDTQYFGPGTRLTVL.

The rearrangement uses TRBV10-2 and TRBJ2-1, with 14 bases lining up with TRBD2. V was clipped by 6 bases and J by 4 bases; unmatched bases: 14. The CDR3 is made up of 19 amino acids. Germline CDR1 reads WSHSY; CDR2 reads SAAADI. The DNA of the CDR3 is TGCGCCAGCAGGGGGCGGGGGACTAGCGGGAGAGAAAATTACAATGAGCAGTTCTTC. Protein sequence: CASRGRGTSGRENYNEQFF.

The chain carries TRBV7-9 and TRBJ1-1; TRBD1 might be the D (6 bases). This CDR3 contains 12 residues. V lost 3 bases to trimming and J lost 10 bases, with 12 bases between them. Germline assignment: CDR1 SEHNR and CDR2 FQNEAQ (reference sequence). The CDR3, as DNA: TGTGCCAGCAGCTTGGTGACAGGAGGAGCTTTCTTT. It codes for CASSLVTGGAFF.

With regard to this clone: At one end the junction does not follow the germline gene, possibly because of a read error. This rearrangement joins TRBV12-3 or TRBV12-4 to TRBJ2-7; TRBD1 matches at 10 bases. The CDR3 totals 11 residues. The CDR3: CASRGQGRLDF. CDR3 in DNA: TGTGCCAGCAGGGGACAGGGGCGGCTAGACTTC.

This clone was seen a handful of times. Additional DNA sequences in this sample encode the identical CDR3. V and J are TRBV11-2 and TRBJ2-5; D unclear. V lost 1 base and J lost 5, with 8 bases in between. Germline V lookup: CDR1 SGHAT, CDR2 FQNNGV. The CDR3 spans 13 residues. CDR3 loop: CASSLAGLETQYF. The CDR3 region has the DNA TGTGCCAGCAGCTTAGCCGGGTTGGAGACCCAGTACTTC.

The V call is TRBV18, the J call TRBJ1-5; unclear D gene. CDR3 length: 13 amino acids. Germline CDR1 is KGHSH and CDR2 is LQKENI. V was shortened by 2 bases and J by 7 bases, with 9 bases between the two germline ends. The CDR3 protein is CASSPGGGQPQHF. CDR3 nucleotides: TGTGCCAGCTCACCAGGAGGTGGACAGCCCCAGCATTTT.

This clone was detected once. This chain links TRBV7-6 with TRBJ2-7, with a possible D match to TRBD1 (5 bases). Germline CDR1 reads SGHVS; CDR2 reads FNYEAQ. V lost 0 bases, J lost 3 bases, and 12 bases lay in between. CDR3 length: 15 residues. The CDR3 reads CASSLAWKGIYEQYF. CDR3 bases: TGTGCCAGCAGCTTAGCTTGGAAGGGGATCTACGAGCAGTACTTC.

In nucleotides, the CDR3 is TGTGCCAGCAGGGGGCATTTGGGCGATGAGCAGTTCTTC. Protein: CASRGHLGDEQFF. The chain joins TRBV6-5 to TRBJ2-1; possible D gene TRBD1, 5 bases. Germline V lookup: CDR1 MNHEY, CDR2 SVGAGI. The CDR3 extends over 13 amino acids. Trimming took off 6 bases at V and 8 bases at J, with 14 bases between the two ends.

This chain links TRBV6-5 with TRBJ1-2; the D is unclear. This CDR3 has 15 amino acids. V was trimmed by 5 bases and J by 4 bases, leaving 17 bases between them. CDR1 and CDR2 (germline): MNHEY, SVGAGI. The CDR3 sequence is CASSTLGGRTYGYTF. Written as DNA, the CDR3 is TGTGCCAGCAGTACCCTTGGAGGGCGAACCTATGGCTACACCTTC.